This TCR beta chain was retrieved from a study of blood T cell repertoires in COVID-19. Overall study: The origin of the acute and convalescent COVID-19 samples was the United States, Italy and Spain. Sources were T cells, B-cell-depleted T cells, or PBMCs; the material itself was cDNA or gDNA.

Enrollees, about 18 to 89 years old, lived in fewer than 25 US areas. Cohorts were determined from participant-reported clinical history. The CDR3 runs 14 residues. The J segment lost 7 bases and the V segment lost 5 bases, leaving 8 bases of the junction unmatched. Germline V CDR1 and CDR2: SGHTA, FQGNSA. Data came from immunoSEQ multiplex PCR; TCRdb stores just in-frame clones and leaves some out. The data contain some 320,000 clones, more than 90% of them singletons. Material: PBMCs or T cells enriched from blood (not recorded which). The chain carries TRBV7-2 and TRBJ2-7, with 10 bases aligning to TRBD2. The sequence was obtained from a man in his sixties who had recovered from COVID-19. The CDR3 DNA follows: TGTGCCAGCAGCAGTCTAGCGGGAGCGGTTGAGCAGTACTTC. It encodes CASSSLAGAVEQYF.